One sample yielded the 9 T cell receptor beta chains listed below, sequenced in a study of shared clonotypes between healthy human individuals. Sequencing used immunoSEQ multiplex PCR; TCRdb keeps in-frame clones, though not all of them. The sample contains 700,000 or so clones, around 72% of which appear only once. The sample was memory CD4+ T cells sorted from blood. The subset: CD45RA-negative fraction. These TCRs come from a woman between 25 and 40 years old in good health.

The chain recombines TRBV19 with TRBJ2-7, with D perhaps TRBD2 (5 bases). In germline, CDR1 is LNHDA, CDR2 SQIVND (reference sequence). With 1 base removed from V and 3 bases from J, the gap between germline ends came to 10 bases. CDR3 length: 14 amino acids. CDR3 loop: CASSIGGLGYEQYF. CDR3 DNA: TGTGCCAGTAGTATAGGCGGGCTAGGCTACGAGCAGTACTTC.

The table lists this clone with a count of one. The CDR3 region is CASCPSQGGELFF. The CDR3 DNA follows: TGTGCCAGCTGCCCATCCCAGGGTGGAGAGCTGTTTTTT. The J gene is TRBJ2-2, the V gene TRBV11-2, with a possible D match to TRBD1 (5 bases). Trimming took off 8 bases at V and 11 bases at J, with 18 bases between the two ends. The CDR3 covers 13 residues. Per the germline V gene, CDR1 is SGHAT and CDR2 is FQNNGV.

The J gene is TRBJ2-1, the V gene TRBV9, with D possibly being TRBD1 (6 bases). Germline assignment: CDR1 SGDLS and CDR2 YYNGEE. This CDR3 contains 15 residues. V was shortened by 2 bases and J by 6 bases, with 15 bases between the two germline ends. CDR3 bases: TGTGCCAGCAGCGTCGCTGGTGAACAGGGCAATGAGCAGTTCTTC. Protein product: CASSVAGEQGNEQFF.

This sequence joins TRBV6-1 and TRBJ1-2; no definite D call. CDR1 MNHNS and CDR2 SASEGT come from the germline V gene. The CDR3 has 13 amino acids. V dropped 0 bases and J dropped 7 bases, with 9 bases sitting between them. CDR3 in amino acids: CASSEAALGGYTF. The CDR3 region has the DNA TGTGCCAGCAGTGAAGCTGCGTTGGGTGGCTACACCTTC.

This clone has only a few counts. This chain uses TRBV11-2 with TRBJ2-5; TRBD2 might be the D (5 bases). V was cut by 5 bases and J by 2 bases, with 9 bases left in between. The CDR3 extends over 13 amino acids. Germline loops: CDR1 SGHAT, CDR2 FQNNGV. The DNA of the CDR3 is TGTGCCAGCAGCCAAACTAGACAAGAGACCCAGTACTTC. It yields the protein CASSQTRQETQYF. The full variable domain, rest sourced from reference TRBV11-2 and TRBJ2-5, is EAGVAQSPRYKIIEKRQSVAFWCNPISGHATLYWYQQILGQGPKLLIQFQNNGVVDDSQLPKDRFSAERLKGVDSTLKIQPAKLEDSAVYLCASSQTRQETQYFGPGTRLLVL.

Comment on this clone: Within the sample, other DNA sequences also encode this same CDR3. The V gene is TRBV5-1, the J gene TRBJ1-4; D is undetermined. The CDR3 runs to 14 residues. Trimming pared 0 bases from V and 5 bases from J, leaving 8 bases between. Per the germline V gene, CDR1 is SGHRS and CDR2 is YFSETQ. CDR3 in DNA: TGCGCCAGCAGCTTGGACGGGATAAATGAAAAACTGTTTTTT. The encoded protein is CASSLDGINEKLFF.

V gene TRBV19 combines with J gene TRBJ2-3, with 14 bases fitting TRBD2. Trimming at V came to 5 bases and at J to 6 bases, leaving 7 bases not matched to a gene. The CDR3 contains 16 residues. Germline V gives CDR1 LNHDA, CDR2 SQIVND (reference sequence). The CDR3 DNA follows: TGTGCCAGTAGTCTGGGACTAGCGGGAGTAGGCGATACGCAGTATTTT. This encodes CASSLGLAGVGDTQYF. The whole variable domain, filled in from reference TRBV19 and TRBJ2-3, reads DGGITQSPKYLFRKEGQNVTLSCEQNLNHDAMYWYRQDPGQGLRLIYYSQIVNDFQKGDIAEGYSVSREKKESFPLTVTSAQKNPTAFYLCASSLGLAGVGDTQYFGPGTRLTVL.

The chain links TRBV11-2 to TRBJ2-1, with D possibly called TRBD1 or TRBD2 (5 bases each). The CDR3 has 14 amino acids. Between the trimmed V and J ends, which lost 5 bases and 8 bases, there was a span of 16 bases. Germline values: CDR1 SGHAT, CDR2 FQNNGV. The CDR3 DNA sequence: TGTGCCAGCAGCCGGGACGGAGCAATCTATGAGCAGTTCTTC. Translated, it gives CASSRDGAIYEQFF.

The chain carries TRBV10-1 and TRBJ2-5; 7 bases align to TRBD1. The V segment lost 8 bases and the J segment 1 base; nucleotides outside the gene matches: 13. CDR3 size: 16 residues. Germline V CDR1 and CDR2: WNHNN, SYGVQD (reference sequence). Here the CDR3 reads CASSQRRTGVQETQYF. The CDR3 nucleotides read TGCGCCAGCTCGCAACGAAGAACAGGGGTCCAAGAGACCCAGTACTTC.